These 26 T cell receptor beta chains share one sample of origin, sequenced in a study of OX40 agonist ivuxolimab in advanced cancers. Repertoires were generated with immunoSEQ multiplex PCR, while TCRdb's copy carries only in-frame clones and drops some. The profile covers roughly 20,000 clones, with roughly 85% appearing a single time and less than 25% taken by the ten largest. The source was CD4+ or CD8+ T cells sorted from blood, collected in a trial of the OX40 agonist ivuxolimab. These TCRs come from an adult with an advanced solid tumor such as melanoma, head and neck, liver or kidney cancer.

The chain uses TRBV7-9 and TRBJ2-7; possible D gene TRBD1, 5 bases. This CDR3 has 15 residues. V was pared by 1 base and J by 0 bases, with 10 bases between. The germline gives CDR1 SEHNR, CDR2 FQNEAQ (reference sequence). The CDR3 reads CASSLGQWSSYEQYF. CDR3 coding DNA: TGTGCCAGCAGCTTAGGACAGTGGAGCTCCTACGAGCAGTACTTC.

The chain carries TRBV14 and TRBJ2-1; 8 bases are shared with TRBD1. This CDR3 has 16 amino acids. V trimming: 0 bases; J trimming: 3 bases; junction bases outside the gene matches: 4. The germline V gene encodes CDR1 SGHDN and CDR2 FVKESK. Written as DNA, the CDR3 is TGTGCCAGCAGCCAAGAGCCAGGGGGCTTCTACAATGAGCAGTTCTTC. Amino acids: CASSQEPGGFYNEQFF.

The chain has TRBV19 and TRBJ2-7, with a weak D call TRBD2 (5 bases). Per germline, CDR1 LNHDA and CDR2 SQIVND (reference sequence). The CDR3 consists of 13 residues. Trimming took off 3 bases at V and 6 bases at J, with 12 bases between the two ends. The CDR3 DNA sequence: TGTGCCAGTAGTATCCGACTCGGACTCGAGCAGTACTTC. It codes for CASSIRLGLEQYF.

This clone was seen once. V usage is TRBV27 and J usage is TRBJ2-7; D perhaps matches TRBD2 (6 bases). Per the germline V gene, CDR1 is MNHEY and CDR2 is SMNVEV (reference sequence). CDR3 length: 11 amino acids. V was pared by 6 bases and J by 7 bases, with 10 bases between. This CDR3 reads CASSLRGEQYF. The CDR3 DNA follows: TGTGCCAGCAGCCTCCGGGGGGAGCAGTACTTC.

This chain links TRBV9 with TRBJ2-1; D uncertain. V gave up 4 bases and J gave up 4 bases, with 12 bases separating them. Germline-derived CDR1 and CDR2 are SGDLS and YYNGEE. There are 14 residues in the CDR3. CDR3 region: CASSFEDLYNEQFF. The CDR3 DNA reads TGTGCCAGCAGCTTCGAGGATCTATACAATGAGCAGTTCTTC.

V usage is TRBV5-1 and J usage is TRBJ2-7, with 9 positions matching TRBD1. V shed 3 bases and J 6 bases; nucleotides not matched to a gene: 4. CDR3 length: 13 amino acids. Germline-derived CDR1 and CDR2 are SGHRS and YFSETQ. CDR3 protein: CASSSGTGTEQYF. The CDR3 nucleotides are TGCGCCAGCAGCTCAGGGACAGGGACCGAGCAGTACTTC.

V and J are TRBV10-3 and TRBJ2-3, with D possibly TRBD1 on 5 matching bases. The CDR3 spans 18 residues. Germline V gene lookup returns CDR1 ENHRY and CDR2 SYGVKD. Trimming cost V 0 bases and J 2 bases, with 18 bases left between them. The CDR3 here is CAISESGARQTYTDTQYF. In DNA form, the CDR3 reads TGTGCCATCAGTGAGTCAGGCGCCAGACAGACGTACACAGATACGCAGTATTTT.

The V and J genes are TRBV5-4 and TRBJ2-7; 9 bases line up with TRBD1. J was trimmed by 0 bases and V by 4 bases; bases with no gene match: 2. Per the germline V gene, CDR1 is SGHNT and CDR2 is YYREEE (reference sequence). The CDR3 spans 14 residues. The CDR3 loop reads CASSLDRGSYEQYF. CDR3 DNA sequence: TGTGCCAGCAGCCTGGACAGGGGCTCCTACGAGCAGTACTTC. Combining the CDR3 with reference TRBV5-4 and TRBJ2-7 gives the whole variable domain ETGVTQSPTHLIKTRGQQVTLRCSSQSGHNTVSWYQQALGQGPQFIFQYYREEENGRGNFPPRFSGLQFPNYSSELNVNALELDDSALYLCASSLDRGSYEQYFGPGTRLTVT.

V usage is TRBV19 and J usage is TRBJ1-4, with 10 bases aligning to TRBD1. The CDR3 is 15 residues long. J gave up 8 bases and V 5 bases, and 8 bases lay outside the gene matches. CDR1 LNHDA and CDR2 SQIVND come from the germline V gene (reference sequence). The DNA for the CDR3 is TGTGCCAGTAGTCCAACGGACAGGGGGGGCGAAAAACTGTTTTTT. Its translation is CASSPTDRGGEKLFF.

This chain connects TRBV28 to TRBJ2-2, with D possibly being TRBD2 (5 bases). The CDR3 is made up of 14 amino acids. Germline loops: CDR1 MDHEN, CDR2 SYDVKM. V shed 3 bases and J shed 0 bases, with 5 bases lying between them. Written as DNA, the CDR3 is TGTGCCAGCAGTTTGGGAGCGAACACCGGGGAGCTGTTTTTT. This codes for CASSLGANTGELFF.

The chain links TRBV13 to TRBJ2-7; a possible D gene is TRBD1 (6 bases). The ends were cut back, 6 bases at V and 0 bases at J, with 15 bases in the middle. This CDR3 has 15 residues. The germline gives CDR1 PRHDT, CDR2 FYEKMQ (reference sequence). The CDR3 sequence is CASRSRGHISYEQYF. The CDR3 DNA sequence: TGTGCCAGCAGGTCCCGGGGACATATCTCCTACGAGCAGTACTTC.

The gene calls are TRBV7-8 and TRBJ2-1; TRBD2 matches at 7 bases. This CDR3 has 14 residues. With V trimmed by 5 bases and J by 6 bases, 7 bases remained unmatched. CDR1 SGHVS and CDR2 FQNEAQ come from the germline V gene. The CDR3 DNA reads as TGTGCCAGCAGCCCCGGGACTACGGGCAATGAGCAGTTCTTC. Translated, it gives CASSPGTTGNEQFF.

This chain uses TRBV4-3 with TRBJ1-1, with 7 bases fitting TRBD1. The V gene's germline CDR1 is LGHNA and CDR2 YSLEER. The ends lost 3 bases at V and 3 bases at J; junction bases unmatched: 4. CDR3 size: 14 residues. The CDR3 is CASSQQGEDTEAFF. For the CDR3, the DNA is TGCGCCAGCAGCCAGCAGGGGGAGGACACTGAAGCTTTCTTT.

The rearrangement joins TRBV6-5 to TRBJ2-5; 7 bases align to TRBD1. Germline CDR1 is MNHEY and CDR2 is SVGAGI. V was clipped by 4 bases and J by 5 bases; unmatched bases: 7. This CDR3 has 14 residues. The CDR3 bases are TGTGCCAGCAGTTCGACAGGGAGAAGGGAGACCCAGTACTTC. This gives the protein CASSSTGRRETQYF.

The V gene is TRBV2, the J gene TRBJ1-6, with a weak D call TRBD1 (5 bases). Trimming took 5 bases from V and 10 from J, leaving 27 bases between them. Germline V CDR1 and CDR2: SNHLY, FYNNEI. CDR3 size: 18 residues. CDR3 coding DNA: TGTGCCAGCAGTTTAGACAGCCACAACCCATCTTTGTACTCACCCCTCCACTTT. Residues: CASSLDSHNPSLYSPLHF.

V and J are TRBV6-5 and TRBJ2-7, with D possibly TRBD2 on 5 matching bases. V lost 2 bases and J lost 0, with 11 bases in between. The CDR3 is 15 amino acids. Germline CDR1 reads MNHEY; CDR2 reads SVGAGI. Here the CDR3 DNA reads TGTGCCAGCAGTTACGGTCTAGGGAGCTCCTACGAGCAGTACTTC. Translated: CASSYGLGSSYEQYF.

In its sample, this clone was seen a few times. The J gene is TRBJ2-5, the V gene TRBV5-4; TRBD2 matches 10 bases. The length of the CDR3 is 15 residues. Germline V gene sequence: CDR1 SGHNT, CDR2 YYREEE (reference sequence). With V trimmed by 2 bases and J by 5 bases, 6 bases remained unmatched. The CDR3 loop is CASSFGSGGDETQYF. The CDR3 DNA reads TGTGCCAGCAGCTTCGGCAGCGGGGGGGATGAGACCCAGTACTTC.

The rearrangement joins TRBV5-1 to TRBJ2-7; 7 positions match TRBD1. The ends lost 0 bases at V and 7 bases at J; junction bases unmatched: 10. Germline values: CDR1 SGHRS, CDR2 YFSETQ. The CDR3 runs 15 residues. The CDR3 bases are TGCGCCAGCAGCTTGGCGACAGGGCAATTCCTGGAGCAGTACTTC. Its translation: CASSLATGQFLEQYF.

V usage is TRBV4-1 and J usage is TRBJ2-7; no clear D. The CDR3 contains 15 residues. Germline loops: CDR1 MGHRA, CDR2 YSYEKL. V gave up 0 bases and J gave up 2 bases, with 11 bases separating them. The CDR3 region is CASSQEFQPAYEQYF. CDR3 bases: TGCGCCAGCAGCCAAGAGTTTCAGCCGGCCTACGAGCAGTACTTC.

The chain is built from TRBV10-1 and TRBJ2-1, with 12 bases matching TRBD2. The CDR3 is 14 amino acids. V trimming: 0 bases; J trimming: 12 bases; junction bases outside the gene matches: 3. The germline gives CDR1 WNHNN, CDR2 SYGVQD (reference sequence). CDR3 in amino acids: CASSESGLAGPQFF. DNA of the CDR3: TGCGCCAGCAGTGAGTCTGGACTAGCGGGGCCGCAGTTCTTC.

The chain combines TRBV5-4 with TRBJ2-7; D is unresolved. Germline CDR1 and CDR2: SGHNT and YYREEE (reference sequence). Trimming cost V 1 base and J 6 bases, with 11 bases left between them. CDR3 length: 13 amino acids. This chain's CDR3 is CASSLLFESEQYF. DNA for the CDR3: TGTGCCAGCAGCTTGCTCTTTGAGTCCGAGCAGTACTTC.

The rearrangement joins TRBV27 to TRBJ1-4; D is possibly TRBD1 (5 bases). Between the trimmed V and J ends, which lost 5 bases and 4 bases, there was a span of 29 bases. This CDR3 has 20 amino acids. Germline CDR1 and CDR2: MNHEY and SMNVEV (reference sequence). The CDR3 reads CASSVTPSGSGPGHNEKLFF. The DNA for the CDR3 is TGTGCCAGCAGTGTAACCCCCTCAGGATCCGGCCCAGGGCATAATGAAAAACTGTTTTTT. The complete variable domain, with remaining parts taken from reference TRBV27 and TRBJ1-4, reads EAQVTQNPRYLITVTGKKLTVTCSQNMNHEYMSWYRQDPGLGLRQIYYSMNVEVTDKGDVPEGYKVSRKEKRNFPLILESPSPNQTSLYFCASSVTPSGSGPGHNEKLFFGSGTQLSVL.

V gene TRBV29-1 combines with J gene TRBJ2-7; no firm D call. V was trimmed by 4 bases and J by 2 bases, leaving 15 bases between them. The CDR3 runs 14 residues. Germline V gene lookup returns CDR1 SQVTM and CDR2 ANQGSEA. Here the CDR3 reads CSVGHTTEAYEQYF. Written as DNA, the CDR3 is TGCAGCGTTGGCCACACGACGGAAGCCTACGAGCAGTACTTC.

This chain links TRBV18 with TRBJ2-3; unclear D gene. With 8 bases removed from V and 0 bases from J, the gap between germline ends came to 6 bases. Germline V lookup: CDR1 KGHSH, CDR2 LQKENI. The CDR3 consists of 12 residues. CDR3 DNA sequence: TGTGCCAGCCCCCCCAGCACAGATACGCAGTATTTT. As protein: CASPPSTDTQYF.

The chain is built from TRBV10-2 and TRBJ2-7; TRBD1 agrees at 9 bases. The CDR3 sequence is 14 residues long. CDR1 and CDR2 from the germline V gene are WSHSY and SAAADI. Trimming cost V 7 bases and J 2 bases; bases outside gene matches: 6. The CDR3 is CASKVGTGPYEQYF. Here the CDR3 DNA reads TGCGCCAGCAAGGTCGGGACAGGGCCCTACGAGCAGTACTTC.

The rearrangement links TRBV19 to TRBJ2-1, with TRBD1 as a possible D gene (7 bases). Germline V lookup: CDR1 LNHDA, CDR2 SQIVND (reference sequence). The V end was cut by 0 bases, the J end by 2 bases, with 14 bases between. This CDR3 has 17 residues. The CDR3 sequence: CASSIDTEGAAYNEQFF. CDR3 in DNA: TGTGCCAGTAGTATAGATACGGAGGGGGCTGCCTACAATGAGCAGTTCTTC.